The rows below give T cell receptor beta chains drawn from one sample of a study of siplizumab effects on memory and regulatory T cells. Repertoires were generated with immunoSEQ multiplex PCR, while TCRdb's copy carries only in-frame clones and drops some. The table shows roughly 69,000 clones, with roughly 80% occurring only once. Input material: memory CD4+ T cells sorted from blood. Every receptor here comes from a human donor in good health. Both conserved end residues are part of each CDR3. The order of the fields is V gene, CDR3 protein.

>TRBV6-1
CASARRGASHNEQFF
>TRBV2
CASSGGTGYLNSPLHF
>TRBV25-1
CASSEYSRGTLNTEAFF
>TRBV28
CASSSFTRQGDGYTF
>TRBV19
CASSIRLTDNEQFF
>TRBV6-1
CASGHRLNTEAFF
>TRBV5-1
CASSLGYSDGTQYF
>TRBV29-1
CSAQSPSRTYEQYF
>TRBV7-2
CASSLGLAGNQETQYF
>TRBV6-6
CATYIHRGDNQPQHF
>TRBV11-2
CASAAGEFTDTQYF
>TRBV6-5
CASRQKVEGKAFF
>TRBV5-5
CASSLISNDRAPYEQYF
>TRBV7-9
CASSLGPRTEAFF
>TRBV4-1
CASSQEVQAKGYTF
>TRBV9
CASSAGYTEAFF
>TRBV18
CASSPARRELFF
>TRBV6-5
CASSFRDTSYEQYF
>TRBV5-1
CASSPRDSFNEQFF
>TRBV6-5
CASSSLVGGGQGNTF
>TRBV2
CASSEGRGIYNEQFF
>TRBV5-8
CASSFIRYGHEQFF
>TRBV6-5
CASRPSLGMDYGYTF